The clone carrying this TCR beta chain was counted ten times or more. Its antigen remains unknown. The data derive from a study of CD8 T cells in ankylosing spondylitis. Study conclusions and caveats: Some motif variants had been reported before (in reactive arthritis synovial fluid and blood). Blood of patients with ankylosing spondylitis appeared to be characterized by a TCR beta motif of eight highly homologous variants. Disease-linked clones reportedly showed significant enrichment in matched ankylosing spondylitis synovial fluid.

MiXCR was run by TCRdb on the 5' RACE reads, yielding one entry per CDR3 protein. The sample has around 230,000 distinct CDR3 sequences, 8% to 9.5% seen once. Per the germline V gene, CDR1 is GTSNPN and CDR2 is SVGIG (reference sequence). This CDR3 is 15 amino acids long. The V and J ends lost 0 bases and 0 bases respectively, with 8 bases between them. The J gene is TRBJ2-2, the V gene TRBV30; D is uncertain. The sample taken for sequencing was blood, either unsorted or a sorted T cell fraction (not recorded which). This TCR was recovered from a male donor with ankylosing spondylitis or in good health (not recorded which). The CDR3 coding sequence is TGTGCCTGGAGTGTAACGGGCGCGAACACCGGGGAGCTGTTTTTT. The encoded protein is CAWSVTGANTGELFF.